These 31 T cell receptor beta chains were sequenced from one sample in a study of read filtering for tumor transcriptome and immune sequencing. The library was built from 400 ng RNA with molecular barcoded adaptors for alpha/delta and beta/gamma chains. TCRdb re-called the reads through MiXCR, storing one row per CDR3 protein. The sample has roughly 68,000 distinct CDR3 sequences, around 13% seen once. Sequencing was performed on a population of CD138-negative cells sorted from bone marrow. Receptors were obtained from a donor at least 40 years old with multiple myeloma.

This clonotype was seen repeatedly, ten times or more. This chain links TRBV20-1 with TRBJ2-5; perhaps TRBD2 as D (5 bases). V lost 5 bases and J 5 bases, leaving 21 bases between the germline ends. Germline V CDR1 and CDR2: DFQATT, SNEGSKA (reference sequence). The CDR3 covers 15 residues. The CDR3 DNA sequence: TGCAGTGCTTCATTGGACTCCGGAACTTTGGAGACCCAGTACTTC. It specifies CSASLDSGTLETQYF.

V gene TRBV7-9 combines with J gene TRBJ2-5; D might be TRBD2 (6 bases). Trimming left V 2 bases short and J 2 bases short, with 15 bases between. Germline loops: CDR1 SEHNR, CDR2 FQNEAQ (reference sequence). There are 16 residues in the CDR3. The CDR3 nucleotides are TGTGCCAGCAGCTTACGCGGAACGGGAGAACAAGAGACCCAGTACTTC. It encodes CASSLRGTGEQETQYF.

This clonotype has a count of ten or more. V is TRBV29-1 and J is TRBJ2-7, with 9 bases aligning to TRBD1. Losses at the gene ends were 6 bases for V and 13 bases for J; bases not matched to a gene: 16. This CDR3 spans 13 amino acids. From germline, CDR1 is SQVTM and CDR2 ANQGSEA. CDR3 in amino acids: CSVEGQGALEVYF. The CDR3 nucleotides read TGCAGCGTCGAGGGACAGGGAGCGTTAGAAGTTTACTTC.

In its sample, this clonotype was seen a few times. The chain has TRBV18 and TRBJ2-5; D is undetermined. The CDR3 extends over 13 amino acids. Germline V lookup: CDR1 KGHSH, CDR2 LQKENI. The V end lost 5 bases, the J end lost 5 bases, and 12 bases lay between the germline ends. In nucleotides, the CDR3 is TGTGCCAGCTCATCCAAGGGATCGGAGACCCAGTACTTC. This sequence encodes CASSSKGSETQYF.

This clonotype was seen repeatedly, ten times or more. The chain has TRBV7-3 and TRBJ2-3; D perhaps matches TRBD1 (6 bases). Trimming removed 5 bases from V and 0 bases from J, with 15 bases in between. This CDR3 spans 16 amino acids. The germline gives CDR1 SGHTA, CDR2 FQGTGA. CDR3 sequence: CASSVGRTESTDTQYF. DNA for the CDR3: TGTGCCAGCAGCGTAGGAAGGACAGAAAGCACAGATACGCAGTATTTT.

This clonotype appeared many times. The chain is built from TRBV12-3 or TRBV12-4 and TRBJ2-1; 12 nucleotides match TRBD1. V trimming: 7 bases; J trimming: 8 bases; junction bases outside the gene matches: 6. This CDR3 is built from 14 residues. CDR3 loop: CASTLGQGADEQFF. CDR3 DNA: TGTGCCAGCACCCTGGGACAGGGGGCTGATGAGCAGTTCTTC.

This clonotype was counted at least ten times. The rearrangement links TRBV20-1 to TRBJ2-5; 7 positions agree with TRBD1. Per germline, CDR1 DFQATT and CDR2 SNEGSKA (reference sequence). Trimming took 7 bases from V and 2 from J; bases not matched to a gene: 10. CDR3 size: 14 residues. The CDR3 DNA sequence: TGCAGTGTTCAGACAGGGCGAGGGCAAGAGACCCAGTACTTC. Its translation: CSVQTGRGQETQYF.

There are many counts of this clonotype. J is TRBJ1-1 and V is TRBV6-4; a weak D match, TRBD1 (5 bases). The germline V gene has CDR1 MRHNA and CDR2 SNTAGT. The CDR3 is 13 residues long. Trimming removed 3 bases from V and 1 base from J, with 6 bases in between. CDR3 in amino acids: CASSEGENTEAFF. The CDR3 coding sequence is TGTGCCAGCAGTGAGGGGGAGAACACTGAAGCTTTCTTT.

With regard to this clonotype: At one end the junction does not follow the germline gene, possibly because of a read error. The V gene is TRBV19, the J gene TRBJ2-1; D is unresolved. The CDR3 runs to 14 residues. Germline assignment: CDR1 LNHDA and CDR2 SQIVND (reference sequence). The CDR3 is CASSRASSYKEQFF. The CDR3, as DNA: TGTGCCAGTAGTAGGGCGAGCTCCTACAAGGAGCAGTTCTTC. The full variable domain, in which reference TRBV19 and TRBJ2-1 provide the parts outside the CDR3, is DGGITQSPKYLFRKEGQNVTLSCEQNLNHDAMYWYRQDPGQGLRLIYYSQIVNDFQKGDIAEGYSVSREKKESFPLTVTSAQKNPTAFYLCASSRASSYKEQFFGPGTRLTVL.

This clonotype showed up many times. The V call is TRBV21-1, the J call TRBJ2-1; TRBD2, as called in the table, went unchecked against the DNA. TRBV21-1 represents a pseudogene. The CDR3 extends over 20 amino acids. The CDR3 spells CASSKAKKERSGKSYNEQFF. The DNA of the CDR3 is TGTGCCAGCAGCAAAGCGAAGAAGGAGCGGAGCGGGAAGTCCTACAATGAGCAGTTCTTC.

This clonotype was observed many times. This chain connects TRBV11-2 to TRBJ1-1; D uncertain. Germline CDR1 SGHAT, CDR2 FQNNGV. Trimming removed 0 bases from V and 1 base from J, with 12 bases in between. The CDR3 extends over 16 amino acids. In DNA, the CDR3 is TGTGCCAGCAGCTTAGATGTTTTAGGAGAGAACACTGAAGCTTTCTTT. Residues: CASSLDVLGENTEAFF.

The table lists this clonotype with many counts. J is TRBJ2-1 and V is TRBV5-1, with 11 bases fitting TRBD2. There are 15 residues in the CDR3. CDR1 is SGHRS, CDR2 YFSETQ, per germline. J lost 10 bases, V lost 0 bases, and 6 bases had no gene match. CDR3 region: CASSLGPLAGAEQFF. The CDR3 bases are TGCGCCAGCAGCTTGGGTCCACTAGCGGGAGCCGAGCAGTTCTTC.

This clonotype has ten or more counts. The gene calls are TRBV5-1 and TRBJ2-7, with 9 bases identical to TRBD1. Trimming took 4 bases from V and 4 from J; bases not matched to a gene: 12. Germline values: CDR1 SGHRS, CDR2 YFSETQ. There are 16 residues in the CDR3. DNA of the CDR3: TGCGCCAGCAGCCTGAATTCCGGGACAGGGTCGTACGAGCAGTACTTC. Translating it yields CASSLNSGTGSYEQYF.

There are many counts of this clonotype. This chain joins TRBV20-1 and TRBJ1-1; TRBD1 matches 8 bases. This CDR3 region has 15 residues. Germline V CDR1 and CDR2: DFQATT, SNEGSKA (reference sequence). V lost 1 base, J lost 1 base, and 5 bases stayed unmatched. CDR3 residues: CSARVLGTGNTEAFF. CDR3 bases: TGCAGTGCTAGAGTGCTAGGGACAGGGAACACTGAAGCTTTCTTT.

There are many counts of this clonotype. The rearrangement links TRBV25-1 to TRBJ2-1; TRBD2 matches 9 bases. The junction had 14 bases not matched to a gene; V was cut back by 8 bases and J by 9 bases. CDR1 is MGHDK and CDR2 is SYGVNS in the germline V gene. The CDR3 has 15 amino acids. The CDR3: CASRTGLAGMSEQFF. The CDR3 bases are TGTGCCAGCCGGACGGGGCTAGCGGGAATGAGTGAGCAGTTCTTC.

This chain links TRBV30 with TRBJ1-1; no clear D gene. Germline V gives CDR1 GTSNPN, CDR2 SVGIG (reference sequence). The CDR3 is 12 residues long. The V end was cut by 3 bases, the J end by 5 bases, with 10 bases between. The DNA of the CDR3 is TGTGCCTGGAGCCCGAGGGTTACTGAAGCTTTCTTT. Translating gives CAWSPRVTEAFF.

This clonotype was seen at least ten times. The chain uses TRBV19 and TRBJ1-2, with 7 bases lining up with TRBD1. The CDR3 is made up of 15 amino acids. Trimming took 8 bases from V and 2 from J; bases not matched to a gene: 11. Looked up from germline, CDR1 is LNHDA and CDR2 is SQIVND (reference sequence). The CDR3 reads CASFFGGTENYGYTF. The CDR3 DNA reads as TGTGCCAGTTTTTTTGGCGGGACAGAGAACTATGGCTACACCTTC.

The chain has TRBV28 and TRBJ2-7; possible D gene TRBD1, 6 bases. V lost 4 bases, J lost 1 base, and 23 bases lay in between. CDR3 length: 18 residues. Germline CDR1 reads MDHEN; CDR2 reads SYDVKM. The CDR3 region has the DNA TGTGCCAGCAGTTACCCTTTACCTCGACAGGTCGTGTCCTACGAGCAGTACTTC. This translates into CASSYPLPRQVVSYEQYF.

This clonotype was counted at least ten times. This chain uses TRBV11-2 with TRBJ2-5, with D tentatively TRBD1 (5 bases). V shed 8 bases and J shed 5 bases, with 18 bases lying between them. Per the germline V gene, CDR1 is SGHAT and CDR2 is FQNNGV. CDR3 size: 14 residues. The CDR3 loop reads CASQRGLGGETQYF. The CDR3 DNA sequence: TGTGCCAGCCAAAGGGGTTTAGGCGGCGAGACCCAGTACTTC.

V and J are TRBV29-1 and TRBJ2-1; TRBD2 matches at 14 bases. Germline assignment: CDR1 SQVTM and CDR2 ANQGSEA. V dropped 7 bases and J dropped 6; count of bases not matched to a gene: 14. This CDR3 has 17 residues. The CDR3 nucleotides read TGCAGCGCCGGGGGACTAGCGGGAGAGGGGGCTAGCAATGAGCAGTTCTTC. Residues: CSAGGLAGEGASNEQFF.

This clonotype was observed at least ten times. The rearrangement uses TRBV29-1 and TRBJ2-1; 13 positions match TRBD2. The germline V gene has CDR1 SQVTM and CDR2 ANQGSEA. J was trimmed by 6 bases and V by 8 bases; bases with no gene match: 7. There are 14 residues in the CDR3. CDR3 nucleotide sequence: TGCAGCCTCGCAAGACTAGCGGGAGGCAATGAGCAGTTCTTC. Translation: CSLARLAGGNEQFF.

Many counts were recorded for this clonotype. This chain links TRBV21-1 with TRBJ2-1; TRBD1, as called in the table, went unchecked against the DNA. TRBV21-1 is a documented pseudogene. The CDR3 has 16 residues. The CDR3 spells CASSKYPRGRYNEQFF. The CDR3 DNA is TGTGCCAGCAGCAAATACCCTCGGGGCAGATACAATGAGCAGTTCTTC.

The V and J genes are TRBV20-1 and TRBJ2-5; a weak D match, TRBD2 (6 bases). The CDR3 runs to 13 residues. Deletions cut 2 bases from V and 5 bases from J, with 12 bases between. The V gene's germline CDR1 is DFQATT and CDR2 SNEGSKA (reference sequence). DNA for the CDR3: TGCAGTGCTAGACGGCGCGGGGTCGAGACCCAGTACTTC. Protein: CSARRRGVETQYF.

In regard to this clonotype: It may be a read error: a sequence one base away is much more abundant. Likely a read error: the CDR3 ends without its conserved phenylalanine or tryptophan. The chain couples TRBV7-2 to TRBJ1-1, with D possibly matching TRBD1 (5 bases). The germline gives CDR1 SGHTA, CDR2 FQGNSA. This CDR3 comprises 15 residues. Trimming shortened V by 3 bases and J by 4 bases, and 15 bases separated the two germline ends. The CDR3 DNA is TGTGCCAGCAGCTTGGGCAGGGAGGGTGGCACTGAAGCTTTCTCT. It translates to CASSLGREGGTEAFS.

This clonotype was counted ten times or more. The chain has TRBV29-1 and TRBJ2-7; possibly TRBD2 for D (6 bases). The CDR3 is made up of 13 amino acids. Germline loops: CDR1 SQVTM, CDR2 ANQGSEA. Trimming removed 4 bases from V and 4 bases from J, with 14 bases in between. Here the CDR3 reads CSVALASDYEQYF. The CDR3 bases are TGCAGCGTTGCTCTAGCGAGTGATTACGAGCAGTACTTC.

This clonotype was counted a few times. CDR3 in amino acids: CAWSPGQGADTQYF. Here the CDR3 DNA reads TGTGCCTGGAGTCCGGGACAGGGGGCCGATACGCAGTATTTT. The chain has TRBV30 and TRBJ2-3; 12 nucleotides line up with TRBD1. Germline lookup yields CDR1 GTSNPN and CDR2 SVGIG (reference sequence). The V and J ends lost 2 bases and 6 bases, in that order; junction bases with no gene match: 3. The length of the CDR3 is 14 residues.

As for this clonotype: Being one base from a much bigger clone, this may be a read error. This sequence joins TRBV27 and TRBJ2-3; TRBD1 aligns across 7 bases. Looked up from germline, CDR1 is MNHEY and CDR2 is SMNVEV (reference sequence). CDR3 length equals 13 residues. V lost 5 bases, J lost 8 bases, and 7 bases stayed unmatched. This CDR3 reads CASSAWDSSTQYF. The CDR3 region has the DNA TGTGCCAGCAGTGCCTGGGACAGCAGTACGCAGTATTTT.

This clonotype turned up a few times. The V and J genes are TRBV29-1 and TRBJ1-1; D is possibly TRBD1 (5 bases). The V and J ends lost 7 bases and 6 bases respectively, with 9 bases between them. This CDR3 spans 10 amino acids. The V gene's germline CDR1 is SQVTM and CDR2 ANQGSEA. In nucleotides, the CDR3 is TGCAGCGCGGGGGAAGCTGAAGCTTTCTTT. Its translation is CSAGEAEAFF.

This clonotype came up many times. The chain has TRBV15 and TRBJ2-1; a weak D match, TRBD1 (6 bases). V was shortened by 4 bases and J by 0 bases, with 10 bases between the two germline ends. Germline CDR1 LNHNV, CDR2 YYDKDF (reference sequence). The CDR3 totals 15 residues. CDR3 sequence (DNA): TGTGCCACCAGCATCGGACAGTCCTCCTACAATGAGCAGTTCTTC. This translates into CATSIGQSSYNEQFF.

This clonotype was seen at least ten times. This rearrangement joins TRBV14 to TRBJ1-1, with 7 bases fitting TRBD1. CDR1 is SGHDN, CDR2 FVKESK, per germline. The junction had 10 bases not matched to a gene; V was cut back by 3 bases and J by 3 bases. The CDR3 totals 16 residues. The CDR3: CASSHTQTGWDTEAFF. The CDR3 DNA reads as TGTGCCAGCAGCCACACCCAGACAGGGTGGGACACTGAAGCTTTCTTT.

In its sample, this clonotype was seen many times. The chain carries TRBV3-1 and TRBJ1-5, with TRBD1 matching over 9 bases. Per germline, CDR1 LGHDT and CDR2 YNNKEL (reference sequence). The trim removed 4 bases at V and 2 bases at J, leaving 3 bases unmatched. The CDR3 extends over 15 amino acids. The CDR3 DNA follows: TGTGCCAGCAGCCGGGGACAGGGAGGCAATCAGCCCCAGCATTTT. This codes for CASSRGQGGNQPQHF.